What follows are 23 T cell receptor beta chains derived from one specimen sequenced in a study of T cells in tuberculosis. TCRdb keeps only in-frame clones here, not all; method: immunoSEQ multiplex PCR. The sample yields roughly 34,000 clones, just under 95% seen once. Sequencing was carried out using PBMCs. The receptors come from a donor aged 10-29 years with latent tuberculosis or without tuberculosis infection. Some clones in this sample may be carry-over from other donors' samples.

The genes are TRBV2 and TRBJ2-1; D perhaps matches TRBD2 (5 bases). The CDR3 length is 18 residues. Germline-derived CDR1 and CDR2 are SNHLY and FYNNEI. The V gene lost 7 bases and the J gene lost 8 bases, with 30 bases spanning the gap. The CDR3 region is CASTDPLTFGEEPDEQFF. The CDR3 region has the DNA TGTGCCAGCACGGATCCCCTAACGTTCGGGGAAGAGCCGGATGAGCAGTTCTTC.

The DNA for the CDR3 is TGTGCCAGCAGGGAAACGGGACAAGTTAATGAAAAACTGTTTTTT. This gives the protein CASRETGQVNEKLFF. The chain is built from TRBV28 and TRBJ1-4, with D maybe TRBD1 (6 bases). This CDR3 spans 15 amino acids. V lost 6 bases to trimming and J lost 4 bases, with 15 bases between them. Germline CDR1 and CDR2: MDHEN and SYDVKM.

The CDR3 reads CASSHSGNTIYF. CDR3 in DNA: TGTGCCAGTAGTCACTCTGGAAACACCATATATTTT. The gene calls are TRBV19 and TRBJ1-3; the D is unclear. Germline V lookup: CDR1 LNHDA, CDR2 SQIVND (reference sequence). Between the trimmed V and J ends, which lost 5 bases and 0 bases, there was a span of 2 bases. CDR3 length equals 12 residues. The variable domain in full, with the rest retrieved from reference TRBV19 and TRBJ1-3, is DGGITQSPKYLFRKEGQNVTLSCEQNLNHDAMYWYRQDPGQGLRLIYYSQIVNDFQKGDIAEGYSVSREKKESFPLTVTSAQKNPTAFYLCASSHSGNTIYFGEGSWLTVV.

V is TRBV30 and J is TRBJ1-2; D unresolved. V was shortened by 3 bases and J by 2 bases, with 13 bases between the two germline ends. Germline values: CDR1 GTSNPN, CDR2 SVGIG (reference sequence). This CDR3 is 14 amino acids long. CDR3 coding DNA: TGTGCCTGGAGGCCTAGGTCGGCCAACTATGGCTACACCTTC. As protein: CAWRPRSANYGYTF.

The sample holds a few counts of this clone. The rearrangement links TRBV6-5 to TRBJ1-2; possible D gene TRBD1, 5 bases. V gave up 5 bases and J gave up 6 bases, with 13 bases separating them. There are 13 residues in the CDR3. Germline loops: CDR1 MNHEY, CDR2 SVGAGI. The CDR3 here is CASSPGGIHGYTF. In DNA form, the CDR3 reads TGTGCCAGCAGTCCGGGGGGGATCCATGGCTACACCTTC.

V and J are TRBV30 and TRBJ1-2, with D perhaps matching TRBD1 (5 bases). The CDR3 is made up of 16 amino acids. Looked up from germline, CDR1 is GTSNPN and CDR2 is SVGIG (reference sequence). The V gene lost 1 base and the J gene lost 0 bases, with 15 bases spanning the gap. The CDR3 spells CAWSAPRTHTNYGYTF. As DNA, the CDR3 is TGTGCCTGGAGTGCTCCCAGGACACATACTAACTATGGCTACACCTTC. The full variable domain, rest sourced from reference TRBV30 and TRBJ1-2, is SQTIHQWPATLVQPVGSPLSLECTVEGTSNPNLYWYRQAAGRGLQLLFYSVGIGQISSEVPQNLSASRPQDRQFILSSKKLLLSDSGFYLCAWSAPRTHTNYGYTFGSGTRLTVV.

The chain is built from TRBV7-2 and TRBJ1-1; 7 bases map to TRBD1. This CDR3 comprises 14 residues. Germline V gives CDR1 SGHTA, CDR2 FQGNSA. V shed 4 bases, J shed 1 base, and the junction held 3 bases outside the gene matches. Here the CDR3 DNA reads TGTGCCAGCAGCTACGGGACAGCGAACACTGAAGCTTTCTTT. This sequence encodes CASSYGTANTEAFF.

This sequence joins TRBV19 and TRBJ1-2; D not certain. The CDR3 contains 13 residues. Trimming took 3 bases from V and 3 from J, leaving 8 bases between them. Germline V gene lookup returns CDR1 LNHDA and CDR2 SQIVND (reference sequence). The CDR3, as DNA: TGTGCCAGTAGTATGGAGGGTGACTATGGCTACACCTTC. Translating gives CASSMEGDYGYTF.

The chain couples TRBV5-1 to TRBJ2-1, with 7 bases identical to TRBD2. From germline, CDR1 is SGHRS and CDR2 YFSETQ. V was pared by 0 bases and J by 6 bases, with 9 bases of the junction left unmatched. The CDR3 has 16 amino acids. CDR3 nucleotides: TGCGCCAGCAGCTTGGCCGGGACTCCGGGGGGCAATGAGCAGTTCTTC. Its protein is CASSLAGTPGGNEQFF.

This clone is a singleton in its sample. The DNA of the CDR3 is TGTGCCAGCAGCTCGAAAGGACAGGGGGTTGATGGCTACACCTTC. Amino acids: CASSSKGQGVDGYTF. The chain employs TRBV7-2 and TRBJ1-2; 10 positions agree with TRBD1. V trimming: 4 bases; J trimming: 6 bases; junction bases outside the gene matches: 8. CDR3 length equals 15 residues. Germline assignment: CDR1 SGHTA and CDR2 FQGNSA.

This rearrangement joins TRBV5-1 to TRBJ2-7; tentative D call: TRBD1 (5 bases). V lost 4 bases, J lost 3 bases, and 11 bases lay in between. The germline V gene has CDR1 SGHRS and CDR2 YFSETQ. The CDR3 has 13 amino acids. CDR3 protein: CASSLHRFYEQYF. CDR3 nucleotide sequence: TGCGCCAGCAGCCTCCACAGGTTCTACGAGCAGTACTTC.

The chain uses TRBV5-8 and TRBJ2-4; TRBD1 is a possible D gene (5 bases). The germline V and J ends were trimmed by 1 base and 6 bases, with 8 bases remaining between them. Germline assignment: CDR1 SGHTS and CDR2 YDEGEE. This CDR3 contains 13 residues. CDR3 amino acids: CASSLQGINIQYF. CDR3 nucleotide sequence: TGTGCCAGCAGCTTGCAGGGTATAAACATTCAGTACTTC.

The chain links TRBV6-6 to TRBJ2-1; 7 bases are shared with TRBD1. V shed 6 bases and J 15 bases; nucleotides not matched to a gene: 5. This CDR3 contains 10 residues. CDR1 and CDR2 from the germline V gene are MNHNY and SVGAGI (reference sequence). The CDR3 DNA is TGTGCCAGCAGGGGACAGTCGGTGTTCTTC. This codes for CASRGQSVFF.

The table lists this clone with a count of one. J is TRBJ1-2 and V is TRBV7-9, with a possible D match to TRBD1 (5 bases). The CDR3 totals 13 residues. Per germline, CDR1 SEHNR and CDR2 FQNEAQ (reference sequence). The germline V and J ends were trimmed by 6 bases and 5 bases, with 13 bases remaining between them. In DNA, the CDR3 is TGTGCCAGCAGAGGGACTAACGAGTATGGCTACACCTTC. It codes for CASRGTNEYGYTF.

The genes are TRBV4-1 and TRBJ2-1, with TRBD1 identical over 7 bases. V lost 2 bases to trimming and J lost 6 bases; unmatched junction nucleotides: 7. Germline V lookup: CDR1 MGHRA, CDR2 YSYEKL. There are 15 residues in the CDR3. CDR3 sequence reads: CASSQSGGVSNEQFF. CDR3 DNA sequence: TGCGCCAGCAGCCAATCAGGGGGTGTTAGCAATGAGCAGTTCTTC.

The J gene is TRBJ2-5, the V gene TRBV18; D might be TRBD2 (6 bases). CDR3 size: 13 residues. CDR1 and CDR2 from the germline V gene are KGHSH and LQKENI. Trimming shortened V by 4 bases and J by 7 bases, and 13 bases separated the two germline ends. In DNA, the CDR3 is TGTGCCAGCTCACGAGGCGAGGAGGGGACCCAGTACTTC. It is translated as CASSRGEEGTQYF.

CDR3 protein: CSVEVERVPGANVLTF. Here the CDR3 DNA reads TGCAGCGTTGAAGTAGAGAGGGTCCCTGGGGCCAACGTCCTGACTTTC. The V gene is TRBV29-1, the J gene TRBJ2-6, with a possible D match to TRBD2 (5 bases). V lost 1 base to trimming and J lost 2 bases, with 12 bases between them. CDR3 size: 16 residues. CDR1 SQVTM and CDR2 ANQGSEA come from the germline V gene.

The genes are TRBV25-1 and TRBJ1-1; unclear D gene. The length of the CDR3 is 14 residues. V was trimmed by 4 bases and J by 3 bases, leaving 12 bases between them. CDR1 MGHDK and CDR2 SYGVNS come from the germline V gene. DNA of the CDR3: TGTGCCAGCAGTGGTTCCACCGGAGACACTGAAGCTTTCTTT. Translated: CASSGSTGDTEAFF.

This clone showed up just once. Here the CDR3 reads CASSEGLAGVKDSYEQYF. Written as DNA, the CDR3 is TGCGCCAGCAGTGAAGGACTAGCGGGCGTAAAAGACTCCTACGAGCAGTACTTC. The genes are TRBV10-2 and TRBJ2-7; 11 positions agree with TRBD2. The ends lost 3 bases at V and 0 bases at J; junction bases unmatched: 10. CDR1 and CDR2 (germline): WSHSY, SAAADI. This CDR3 has 18 amino acids.

V gene TRBV15 combines with J gene TRBJ2-4; 13 positions match TRBD2. Germline assignment: CDR1 LNHNV and CDR2 YYDKDF (reference sequence). V gave up 5 bases and J gave up 1 base; unmatched junction bases: 11. The CDR3 has 19 amino acids. This chain's CDR3 is CATSALGTSGIGAKNIQYF. CDR3 sequence (DNA): TGTGCCACCAGCGCCCTAGGGACTAGCGGGATTGGGGCCAAAAACATTCAGTACTTC. Based on the CDR3 plus reference TRBV15 and TRBJ2-4, the full variable domain is DAMVIQNPRYQVTQFGKPVTLSCSQTLNHNVMYWYQQKSSQAPKLLFHYYDKDFNNEADTPDNFQSRRPNTSFCFLDIRSPGLGDTAMYLCATSALGTSGIGAKNIQYFGAGTRLSVL.

This clone was seen just once. The chain joins TRBV19 to TRBJ1-2, with a tentative D call TRBD1 (6 bases). V was trimmed by 6 bases and J by 0 bases, leaving 26 bases between them. This CDR3 is 19 amino acids long. The germline CDR1 and CDR2 sequences are LNHDA and SQIVND (reference sequence). The CDR3 sequence: CASSDRLGSEGRSNYGYTF. The CDR3 coding sequence is TGTGCCAGTAGCGACAGGCTCGGCTCCGAGGGGCGATCTAACTATGGCTACACCTTC.

The chain couples TRBV5-1 to TRBJ1-1, with a tentative D call TRBD1 (6 bases). Germline V gene sequence: CDR1 SGHRS, CDR2 YFSETQ. The ends were cut back, 4 bases at V and 3 bases at J, with 19 bases in the middle. The CDR3 runs to 16 residues. The CDR3 sequence: CASSPPLDRMDTEAFF. In DNA, the CDR3 is TGCGCCAGCAGCCCACCGCTGGACAGAATGGACACTGAAGCTTTCTTT.

The chain joins TRBV9 to TRBJ2-1; 8 nucleotides align to TRBD1. The V and J ends lost 0 bases and 1 base, in that order; junction bases with no gene match: 3. Per the germline V gene, CDR1 is SGDLS and CDR2 is YYNGEE. This CDR3 spans 16 amino acids. CDR3 DNA sequence: TGTGCCAGCAGCGTAGCAGGGGGCACGTCCTACAATGAGCAGTTCTTC. Encoded protein: CASSVAGGTSYNEQFF.